This T cell receptor (beta chain) was sequenced during a study of cytomegalovirus exposure and HLA in healthy donors (dated by TCRdb to 2016 to 2017). Broadly, across the study: In an earlier analysis of about 560 of the donors, under 300 Gb of sequence data and just under 120 million unique TCR beta sequences from about 179 million T cells were reported. An early release that covered about 600 HLA-typed donors contained approximately 290 gigabases of sequencing data and around 80 million unique TCR sequences. All discovery cohort repertoires had been generated on a single sequencing platform. In the later analysis, no new phenotypic data were used to find candidate immune exposures; instead, reliance was placed on TCR beta sequences and their occurrence across donors. Typing coverage differed by locus: A, B, C, DRB1 and DQB1 were typed in about 629-640 donors, DQA1 in about 500, DPA1 in 600 to 610, and DPB1 in 400 to 480. The genetic ancestry cluster associated with self-reported Caucasian donors included 81% of the 350 to 500 genotyped donors. Besides the first cohort of about 730 subjects, a separate validation cohort made up of 120 or so different subjects was used. Donor age, sex, ethnicity and CMV serostatus were compiled alongside the repertoire data. About five DR-DQ haplotypes were treated as single units for association and clustering because of strong linkage in the cohort. HLA typing covered class I and class II loci at four-digit resolution. In an earlier analysis of around 540 of the donors, high-throughput TCR beta sequencing was used to judge whether each TCR beta V gene segment behaved as functional or pseudogenic. In a later genetic analysis, genome-wide SNP genotypes for about three fifths of the 666 donors were used, and that subset was treated as a discovery cohort. Among some 410 genotyped donors of the cohort, an average of around 250,000 unique TCR beta nucleotide sequences was sequenced per donor, of which roughly 18% were non-productive. To predict cytomegalovirus infection status, the study brought together high-throughput TCR immunosequencing, statistical association of individual TCRs with disease status, and machine learning. The study aimed to test whether cataloging public T cell receptors could reveal signatures of past pathogen exposure. Using immunosequencing, the study profiled T cell repertoires from roughly 650 subjects and related those repertoires to cytomegalovirus serostatus. A later analysis re-analyzed previously published TCR beta repertoires from 666 donors and added high-resolution HLA genotyping to study TCR occurrence patterns. Points the paper makes about the study in general: Compared with equally common non-associated chains, HLA-associated TCR beta chains in a later analysis were more clonally expanded and had lower generation probabilities. For the cohort, immune exposure information was limited to CMV serostatus. Cytomegalovirus status was reported to be diagnosed by the classifier with high specificity and sensitivity in both the original and validation cohorts. Linkage disequilibrium might explain the correlated functional status among segregating V segments, but an unknown experimental factor could not be ruled out. The 87-base-pair reads could not distinguish some IMGT-functional V segments, including TRBV6-2 and TRBV6-3, so those segments were excluded. A group of highly shared sequence variants was considered likely to be a technical artifact of the sequencing pipeline. A further reported finding was that TCR beta sequences accurately predicted the HLA-A and HLA-B alleles for most subjects in the first cohort. The presence/absence analyses assumed that sequencing depth was roughly uniform across donors, and that assumption may not be true. Fewer than 20 rarely observed V segments, including chromosome 9 orphons, were excluded from the earlier analysis of 550 to 700 of the donors because counts were too low. An earlier analysis of 587 of the donors showed that most TCR beta V segments appeared in productive rearrangements either about 87% or about 30% of the time, which broadly matched IMGT annotations. A later analysis associated 17,000 or so TCR beta sequences with specific HLA alleles at a false discovery rate of 0.05. The study listed approximately 160 TCR beta chains as associated with cytomegalovirus. A later analysis found that most CMV-associated TCR beta chains appeared HLA-restricted, with HLA associations seemingly driven largely by CMV exposure. Across donors, most TCR sequences were observed very rarely, whereas some public TCRs were present in many individuals. It was suggested by the authors that the approach could potentially be generalized to other disease states and immunological phenotypes. In a later analysis, several top co-occurrence clusters were reported to appear linked to parvovirus B19, influenza, CMV and Epstein-Barr virus. According to a later analysis, TCR association rates differed among HLA loci, with DRB1 alleles showing the most associated TCRs and HLA-C alleles showing the fewest. HLA typing was unavailable for some donors at each locus, so association tests used only the typed subset. A few of the identified cytomegalovirus-associated TCR beta chains were confirmed in vitro to be specific for cytomegalovirus antigens. Assigning TCR associations to individual alleles was difficult when HLA alleles, especially DR and DQ, strongly co-occurred. A later genetic analysis associated a missense DCLRE1C variant with V-gene and J-gene trimming of TCR beta chains, and an independent cohort replicated the association. Only TCR beta chains were sequenced in this cohort, and the absence of alpha or paired-chain data limited detectable features. A later genetic analysis reported fewer N-insertions in productive TCRs among donors in an Asian-associated ancestry cluster than the roughly 670-donor mean.

Reading from cysteine to phenylalanine, the CDR3 counts 14 amino acids. Only CDR3 DNA is held: 42 bases, read in frame from base 1. Germline trimming: 5 bases from V, 4 bases from J; junction bases outside gene matches: 5. CDR1 MDHEN and CDR2 SYDVKM are derived from the germline V gene. The method was the immunoSEQ multiplex PCR assay. A mixture of 60 forward primers for TCR Vbeta segments and 13 reverse primers for TCR Jbeta segments was used in the multiplex PCR. The CDR3 region of rearranged TCR beta genes was amplified from genomic DNA with a multiplex PCR assay. The Illumina HiSeq System was used to sequence the amplified TCR beta libraries as 87-base-pair reads. Turning to the authors' computational methods: A later analysis tallied 75 million to 95 million unique TCR beta chains across the 660 or so repertoires, and around 10 million of those chains were shared by two or more donors. Raw reads were error-corrected and collapsed into unique sequences with a nearest-neighbor algorithm that merged closely related sequences to remove PCR and sequencing errors. V, D and J gene segments were assigned by aligning CDR3 sequences to IMGT reference sequences. For a sequence to be retained, a match of at least six nucleotides to both a V gene segment and a J gene segment was required. A rearrangement counted as productive if the CDR3 had no stop codons and remained in frame with V and J, and every other rearrangement counted as non-productive. Following IMGT convention, CDR3 was defined as the stretch from the second conserved V-encoded cysteine up to the conserved J-encoded phenylalanine. In an earlier analysis of 500 to 650 of the donors, sequences lacking an unambiguous match to a single V gene segment were excluded. An earlier analysis of a few hundred of the donors called V segments functional above 56.7% productive rearrangements and segregating when the between-donor standard deviation exceeded 5%. To diagnose cytomegalovirus status from the catalog of TCR beta chain sequences, a statistical classification framework was built. A later analysis assigned V and J genes by comparing TCR nucleotide sequences with IMGT/GENE-DB human TR gene sequences. The TCRdist pipeline was used in a later analysis to assign CDR3 sequences and most-parsimonious VDJ recombination scenarios. In a later analysis, each TCR beta chain was defined by its CDR3 amino acid sequence together with its V-gene family, and reads without a unique V-gene family were excluded. In a later analysis, 500 to 700 highly shared, low-generation-probability nucleotide sequences were removed to address suspected cross-contamination and a sequencing artifact. In a later analysis, a clonal expansion index was calculated for each public chain from normalized within-repertoire ranks of inferred template counts. A later analysis computed generation probabilities with a VDJ recombination model fitted to out-of-frame rearrangements, and checked the results against IGoR. In a later analysis, TCR-TCR, TCR-HLA and TCR-CMV co-occurrence was scored with hypergeometric tests, and a repertoire-size bias correction was applied to TCR pairs. To estimate false discovery rates, a later analysis permuted the HLA or CMV assignments 20 times. In a later analysis, co-occurring TCRs were grouped with DBSCAN, and TCRdist sequence similarity was added when clustering was performed within HLA-allele-positive subsets. Co-occurrence clustering excluded repertoires with fewer than 30,000 or more than 120,000 public chains, plus five with anomalous nucleotide sharing. TCRdb stores this immuneACCESS table with in-frame sequences only. Part of the clones is absent; in the studies checked, under half of the shortfall reflects unresolved V genes, and no reason is known for the rest. V, J and clone size reflect that table, while D and trimming were determined from the DNA. The sample records roughly 200,000 clones, about nine tenths of which are singletons. The ten largest clonotypes hold around 0.99% of the sample.

In total, 600 or so healthy bone marrow donors made up the cohort. At the time of sampling, every cohort member was nominally healthy, though immune exposures that went unrecorded were likely present. The donor was CMV seronegative and was included in the group of under 450 seronegative cohort members. Each donor provided a peripheral blood sample, and peripheral blood mononuclear cells were used for TCR beta sequencing. Genomic DNA was extracted from the blood cell samples with the Qiagen DNeasy Blood Extraction Kit. Notes on this clone: Its specific antigen is unknown. Base qualities are not recorded, but no much larger clone differs from it by a single base.

The chain is encoded by TRBV28 joined to TRBJ2-3; the central 8 bases match TRBD1. The sample consisted of PBMCs. This sequence was found in a boy between 2 and 10 years old in good health and CMV-seronegative. The CDR3 protein sequence reads: CASSPTGGADTQYF. Here is the DNA: TGTGCCAGCAGTCCAACAGGGGGTGCAGATACGCAGTATTTT.